The 11 T cell receptor beta chains reported below all come from one sample, sequenced in a study of T cell responses to AZD1222 COVID-19 vaccine. Clones were read by immunoSEQ multiplex PCR, and TCRdb kept only the in-frame ones, dropping some. The sample holds approximately 170,000 clones, approximately 90% seen once. The material was peripheral blood, obtained on day 0 of AZD1222 vaccination. The receptors shown here come from an adult in good health.

The CDR3 sequence is CATSIPPGLAISYNEQFF. The CDR3 DNA is TGTGCCACCAGCATACCACCGGGACTAGCGATCTCCTACAATGAGCAGTTCTTC. This chain links TRBV15 with TRBJ2-1; TRBD2 aligns across 10 bases. This CDR3 comprises 18 residues. Germline CDR1 LNHNV, CDR2 YYDKDF (reference sequence). The V segment lost 4 bases and the J segment 0 bases; nucleotides outside the gene matches: 9.

This rearrangement joins TRBV6-5 to TRBJ2-1, with TRBD2 identical over 10 bases. The CDR3 extends over 14 amino acids. Germline V lookup: CDR1 MNHEY, CDR2 SVGAGI. V shed 7 bases and J 4 bases; nucleotides not matched to a gene: 4. The CDR3 spells CASKREGVYNEQFF. The CDR3 DNA sequence: TGTGCCAGCAAGCGGGAGGGGGTATACAATGAGCAGTTCTTC.

This chain links TRBV9 with TRBJ2-1, with 7 bases that match TRBD2. Germline CDR1 SGDLS, CDR2 YYNGEE. There are 15 residues in the CDR3. V lost 0 bases to trimming and J lost 2 bases; unmatched junction nucleotides: 2. The CDR3 here is CASSVGGSTYNEQFF. In DNA form, the CDR3 reads TGTGCCAGCAGCGTAGGCGGGAGCACCTACAATGAGCAGTTCTTC.

The table lists this clone with a count of one. The CDR3 is CASLQGGAGTDTQYF. The CDR3 DNA sequence: TGTGCCAGCCTCCAAGGGGGGGCTGGCACAGATACGCAGTATTTT. The gene calls are TRBV18 and TRBJ2-3, with D maybe TRBD2 (7 bases). There are 15 residues in the CDR3. Trimming took off 8 bases at V and 1 base at J, with 16 bases between the two ends. Germline CDR1 KGHSH, CDR2 LQKENI.

The rearrangement uses TRBV6-5 and TRBJ1-6; TRBD1 is a possible D gene (5 bases). The germline V and J ends were trimmed by 11 bases and 5 bases, with 16 bases remaining between them. The CDR3 runs 14 residues. Looked up from germline, CDR1 is MNHEY and CDR2 is SVGAGI. The CDR3 sequence: CACWVQGNNSPLHF. The CDR3 nucleotides are TGTGCCTGCTGGGTCCAGGGTAATAATTCACCCCTCCACTTT.

V and J are TRBV29-1 and TRBJ1-1; D remains unclear. Germline loops: CDR1 SQVTM, CDR2 ANQGSEA. Trimming removed 3 bases from V and 5 bases from J, with 16 bases in between. The CDR3 contains 14 residues. CDR3 sequence reads: CSVDMTDVGTEAFF. DNA of the CDR3: TGCAGCGTTGATATGACCGACGTTGGTACTGAAGCTTTCTTT.

V gene TRBV27 combines with J gene TRBJ2-7, with D perhaps TRBD2 (7 bases). Germline assignment: CDR1 MNHEY and CDR2 SMNVEV (reference sequence). Trimming left V 6 bases short and J 3 bases short, with 21 bases between. The CDR3 extends over 16 amino acids. The CDR3 DNA reads as TGTGCCAGCAGCCTGAGGGGGGAGGGCCTTTTCTACGAGCAGTACTTC. The encoded protein is CASSLRGEGLFYEQYF.

V is TRBV5-1 and J is TRBJ1-4; TRBD1 is a possible D gene (5 bases). This CDR3 region has 19 residues. Trimming removed 0 bases at V and 7 bases at J, with 25 bases between. The germline V gene has CDR1 SGHRS and CDR2 YFSETQ. CDR3 sequence: CASSLVRGVTKISGEKLFF. DNA for the CDR3: TGCGCCAGCAGCTTGGTGAGGGGAGTGACGAAGATTTCGGGTGAAAAACTGTTTTTT.

This clone occurred a few times. This chain uses TRBV28 with TRBJ1-5; no clear D gene. This CDR3 spans 12 amino acids. The germline gives CDR1 MDHEN, CDR2 SYDVKM. Trimming took off 6 bases at V and 4 bases at J, with 7 bases between the two ends. CDR3 nucleotides: TGTGCCAGCAGGCCGGATAATCAGCCCCAGCATTTT. It encodes CASRPDNQPQHF.

The DNA of the CDR3 is TGTGCCAGCAGCCTACAGGGGGCTGGTGGTGAAAAACTGTTTTTT. Amino acid sequence: CASSLQGAGGEKLFF. V is TRBV11-3 and J is TRBJ1-4, with 9 bases aligning to TRBD1. The CDR3 has 15 residues. V trimming: 5 bases; J trimming: 7 bases; junction bases outside the gene matches: 8. In germline, CDR1 is SGHNT, CDR2 YENEEA.

V is TRBV7-8 and J is TRBJ2-1; maybe TRBD1 (5 bases). The CDR3 is 15 amino acids. Germline V lookup: CDR1 SGHVS, CDR2 FQNEAQ. V was pared by 0 bases and J by 8 bases, with 14 bases between. The CDR3 loop is CASSLAWGAPDEQFF. In DNA, the CDR3 is TGTGCCAGCAGCTTAGCGTGGGGCGCACCGGATGAGCAGTTCTTC.